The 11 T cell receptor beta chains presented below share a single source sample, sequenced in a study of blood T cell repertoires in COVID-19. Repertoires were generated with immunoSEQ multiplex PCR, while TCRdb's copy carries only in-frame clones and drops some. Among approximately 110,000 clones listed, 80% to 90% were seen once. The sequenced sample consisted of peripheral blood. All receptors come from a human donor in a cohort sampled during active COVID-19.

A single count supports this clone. CDR3 sequence (DNA): TGTGCCAGCTCACCGTCGGGCGGACAGGCCTCTCGCGGCTACACCTTC. As protein: CASSPSGGQASRGYTF. The chain recombines TRBV18 with TRBJ1-2; 7 nucleotides agree with TRBD1. Germline CDR1 and CDR2: KGHSH and LQKENI. J lost 8 bases, V lost 3 bases, and 15 bases had no gene match. CDR3 size: 16 residues.

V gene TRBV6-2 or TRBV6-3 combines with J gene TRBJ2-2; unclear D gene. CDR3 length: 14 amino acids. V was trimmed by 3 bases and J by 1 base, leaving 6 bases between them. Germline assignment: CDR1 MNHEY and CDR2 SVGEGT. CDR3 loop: CASSYSGNTGELFF. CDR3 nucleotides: TGTGCCAGCAGTTATTCGGGGAACACCGGGGAGCTGTTTTTT.

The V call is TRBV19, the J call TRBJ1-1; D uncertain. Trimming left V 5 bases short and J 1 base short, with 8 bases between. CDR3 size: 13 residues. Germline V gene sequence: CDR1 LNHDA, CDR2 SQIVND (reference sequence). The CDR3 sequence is CASSQVPNTEAFF. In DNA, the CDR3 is TGTGCCAGTAGTCAGGTCCCGAACACTGAAGCTTTCTTT. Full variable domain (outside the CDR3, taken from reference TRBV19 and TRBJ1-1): DGGITQSPKYLFRKEGQNVTLSCEQNLNHDAMYWYRQDPGQGLRLIYYSQIVNDFQKGDIAEGYSVSREKKESFPLTVTSAQKNPTAFYLCASSQVPNTEAFFGQGTRLTVV.

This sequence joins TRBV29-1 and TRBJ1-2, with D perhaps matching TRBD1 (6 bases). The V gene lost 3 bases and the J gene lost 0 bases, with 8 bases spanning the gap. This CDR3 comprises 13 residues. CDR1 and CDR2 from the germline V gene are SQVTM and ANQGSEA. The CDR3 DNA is TGCAGCGTTGAGACAGGTGCTAACTATGGCTACACCTTC. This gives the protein CSVETGANYGYTF.

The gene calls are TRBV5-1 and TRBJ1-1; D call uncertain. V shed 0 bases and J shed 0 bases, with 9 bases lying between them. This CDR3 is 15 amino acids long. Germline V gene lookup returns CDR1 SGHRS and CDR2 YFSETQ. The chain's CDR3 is CASSLGPGMNTEAFF. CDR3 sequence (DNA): TGCGCCAGCAGCTTGGGGCCAGGCATGAACACTGAAGCTTTCTTT.

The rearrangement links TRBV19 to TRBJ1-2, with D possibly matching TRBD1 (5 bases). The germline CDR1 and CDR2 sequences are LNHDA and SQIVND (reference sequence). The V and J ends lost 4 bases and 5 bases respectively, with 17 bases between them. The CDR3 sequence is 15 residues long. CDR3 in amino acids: CASSNPRGDSYGYTF. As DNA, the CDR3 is TGTGCCAGTAGTAACCCCCGCGGGGACTCGTATGGCTACACCTTC.

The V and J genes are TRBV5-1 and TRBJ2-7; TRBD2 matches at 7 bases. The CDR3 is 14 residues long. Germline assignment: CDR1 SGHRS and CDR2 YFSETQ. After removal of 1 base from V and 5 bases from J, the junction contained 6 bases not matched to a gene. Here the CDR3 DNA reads TGCGCCAGCAGCTTGAGTAGCGGGTCCAACGAGCAGTACTTC. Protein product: CASSLSSGSNEQYF.

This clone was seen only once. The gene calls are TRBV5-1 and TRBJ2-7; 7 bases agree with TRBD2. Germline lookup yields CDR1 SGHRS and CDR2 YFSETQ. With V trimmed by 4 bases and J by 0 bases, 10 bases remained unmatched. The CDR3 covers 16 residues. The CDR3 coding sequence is TGCGCCAGCAGCCCGGTAGCGGGTTCCCTCTCCTACGAGCAGTACTTC. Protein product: CASSPVAGSLSYEQYF.

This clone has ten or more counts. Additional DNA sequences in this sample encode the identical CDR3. CDR3 sequence: CASSPLRGEETQYF. Written as DNA, the CDR3 is TGTGCCAGCTCACCCCTTCGGGGGGAAGAGACCCAGTACTTC. This rearrangement joins TRBV18 to TRBJ2-5, with TRBD2 matching 7 bases. The CDR3 has 14 amino acids. The germline V gene encodes CDR1 KGHSH and CDR2 LQKENI. Unmatched junction bases numbered 4, after V lost 3 bases and J lost 3 bases.

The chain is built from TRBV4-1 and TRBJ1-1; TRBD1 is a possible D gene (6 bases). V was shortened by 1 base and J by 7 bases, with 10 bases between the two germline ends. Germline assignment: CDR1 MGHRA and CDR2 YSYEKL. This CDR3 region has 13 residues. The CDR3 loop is CASSQVGQHEAFF. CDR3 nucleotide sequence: TGCGCCAGCAGCCAAGTAGGACAGCATGAAGCTTTCTTT.

Here the CDR3 DNA reads TGTGCCAGCAGCTTTGACAGGTCCGCTCAGCCCCAGCATTTT. Translating gives CASSFDRSAQPQHF. V is TRBV5-6 and J is TRBJ1-5; D may be TRBD1 (6 bases). The CDR3 sequence is 14 residues long. CDR1 is SGHDT and CDR2 is YYEEEE in the germline V gene. The V end was cut by 2 bases, the J end by 6 bases, with 12 bases between.